This is a list of T cell receptor beta chains from one sample in a study of blood T cell repertoires in COVID-19. Only in-frame clones appear in the TCRdb table, and some are missing; sequencing was by immunoSEQ multiplex PCR. The sample carries under 350,000 clones, roughly 91% recorded once. The sample comprised peripheral blood. These receptors were taken from a man aged 35 to 55 with acute or convalescent COVID-19. Both conserved end residues are part of each CDR3. The D gene is left open where the match is weak. Part of the rows lack a size; the others show once, few, many or a class for expanded clones.

J gene	V gene	D gene	clone size	CDR3 DNA	CDR3 protein
TRBJ1-2	TRBV9	NA	few	TGTGCCAGCAGCGTAGTTACAGGCGGAGGCTACACCTTC	CASSVVTGGGYTF
TRBJ2-3	TRBV14	TRBD1	NA	TGTGCCAGCAGCCAGGGGGACAGCTCCACAGATACGCAGTATTTT	CASSQGDSSTDTQYF
TRBJ1-1	TRBV6-1	NA	NA	TGTGCCAGCAGTGAAGCGGTGAGGTGGGTAGCTTTCTTT	CASSEAVRWVAFF
TRBJ1-2	TRBV5-1	NA	NA	TGCGCCAGCAGCGCCGGGGACAACCACGCCGGCTATGGCTACACCTTC	CASSAGDNHAGYGYTF
TRBJ2-2	TRBV11-2	NA	NA	TGTGCCAGCAGCCCTCGAGACAGGAACACCGGGGAGCTGTTTTTT	CASSPRDRNTGELFF
TRBJ2-2	TRBV19	TRBD1	NA	TGTGCCAGTAGTATGGGACAGGTGAACACCGGGGAGCTGTTTTTT	CASSMGQVNTGELFF
TRBJ1-1	TRBV10-3	TRBD1	NA	TGTGCCATCGGACAGGACATGAACACTGAAGCTTTCTTT	CAIGQDMNTEAFF
TRBJ1-1	TRBV10-3	NA	NA	TGTGCCATCAATGGGGGGTTGAACACTGAAGCTTTCTTT	CAINGGLNTEAFF
TRBJ2-4	TRBV6-2/TRBV6-3	TRBD1	NA	TGTGCCAGCAGTTTCCGGGACAGGGGGGAATTAGCCAAAAACATTCAGTACTTC	CASSFRDRGELAKNIQYF
TRBJ1-6	TRBV27	NA	NA	TGTGCCAGCAGTTTACTTCAGTTTTCCTCACCCCTCCACTTT	CASSLLQFSSPLHF
TRBJ2-2	TRBV6-5	TRBD1	NA	TGTGCCAGCCCTCAGGGGGCCGCGAACACCGGGGAGCTGTTTTTT	CASPQGAANTGELFF
TRBJ1-2	TRBV27	NA	NA	TGTGCCAGCAGTTTAGGGGCGGGGTATGGCTACACCTTC	CASSLGAGYGYTF
TRBJ2-2	TRBV5-4	TRBD1	NA	TGTGCCAGCAGCTTGGCCGGGACAGGGGGCACCGGGGAGCTGTTTTTT	CASSLAGTGGTGELFF
TRBJ2-2	TRBV2	NA	NA	TGTGCCAGCAGTGAAGCTCTCGGTTGGGGGGCCGGGGAGCTGTTTTTT	CASSEALGWGAGELFF
TRBJ2-7	TRBV24-1	NA	NA	TGTGCCACCAGTGATTACGCAGGGCTCGAGCAGTACTTC	CATSDYAGLEQYF
TRBJ1-1	TRBV21-1	NA	NA	TGTGCCAGCAGCAAAGAAGGGGCAGGCCTCCAACCCGCCCAAGCTTTCTTT	CASSKEGAGLQPAQAFF
TRBJ2-3	TRBV6-6	TRBD2	once	TGTGCCAGCAGCAGCCCTAGCGGGGGGGAGCAGGGTACGCAGTATTTT	CASSSPSGGEQGTQYF
TRBJ1-1	TRBV18	TRBD1	NA	TGTGCCAGCTCAAGACAGGGGCCGAACACTGAAGCTTTCTTT	CASSRQGPNTEAFF
TRBJ2-2	TRBV6-6	TRBD2	few	TGTGCCAGCAGTCGGCTAGCGGGGAACACCGGGGAGCTGTTTTTT	CASSRLAGNTGELFF
TRBJ1-1	TRBV14	TRBD1	NA	TGTGCCAGCAGCTCCCACAGGGGGTGGACTGAAGCTTTCTTT	CASSSHRGWTEAFF
TRBJ2-1	TRBV5-1	TRBD2	NA	TGCGCCAGCAGCTTGATCCTAGCGGGGGACAATGAGCAGTTCTTC	CASSLILAGDNEQFF
TRBJ1-4	TRBV13	TRBD1	NA	TGTGCCAGCAGCTTAATCAGGGGGCATGAGGAAAAACTGTTTTTT	CASSLIRGHEEKLFF
TRBJ1-3	TRBV9	NA	once	TGTGCCAGCAGCGTAGGCGCGGGTACCTACTCTGGAAACACCATATATTTT	CASSVGAGTYSGNTIYF
TRBJ1-6	TRBV5-6	TRBD1	NA	TGTGCCAGCAGCTCCAGGGGGCTTTGGGATAATTCACCCCTCCACTTT	CASSSRGLWDNSPLHF
TRBJ1-4	TRBV6-5	NA	NA	TGTGCCAGCAGTCGCTCCCGGGAGGGGGAAAAACTGTTTTTT	CASSRSREGEKLFF
TRBJ2-7	TRBV5-6	NA	NA	TGTGCCAGCAGCAATACAGGGGAGCAGTACTTC	CASSNTGEQYF
TRBJ2-3	TRBV10-1	TRBD2	NA	TGCGCCAATCAAGGACTAGCGGAATGCACAGATACGCAGTATTTT	CANQGLAECTDTQYF
TRBJ1-2	TRBV5-1	TRBD1	once	TGCGCCAGCAGCGAACAGGGGGTTGATGGCCACACCTTC	CASSEQGVDGHTF
TRBJ1-2	TRBV3-1/TRBV3-2	NA	NA	TGTGCCAGCAGACCAACAGGGCTGGGAGCCTATGGCTACACCTTC	CASRPTGLGAYGYTF
TRBJ1-1	TRBV27	NA	NA	TGTGCCAGCAGTCCCATGGGCGCCATTAACACTGAAGCTTTCTTT	CASSPMGAINTEAFF
TRBJ1-6	TRBV5-1	NA	NA	TGCGCCAGCTCAACAGGCCGCTGGGATTCACCCCTCCACTTT	CASSTGRWDSPLHF
TRBJ1-2	TRBV4-2	NA	NA	TGTGCCAGCAGCCGCGAGACATTAGTCTATGGCTACACCTTC	CASSRETLVYGYTF
TRBJ2-7	TRBV20-1	TRBD1	once	TGCAGTGCTCTGACAGGGTACGAGCAGTACTTC	CSALTGYEQYF
TRBJ1-2	TRBV29-1	TRBD1	NA	TGCAGCGCTGGACAGGGGGTGGACTATGGCTACACCTTC	CSAGQGVDYGYTF
TRBJ2-7	TRBV2	NA	NA	TGTGCCAGCAGTTCAGGCTCCTACGAGCAGTACTTC	CASSSGSYEQYF